This T cell receptor beta chain derives from a study of T cells after yellow fever vaccination. Study results and caveats: Abundant bulk-derived clonotypes could contaminate FACS-sorted repertoires. Subsequent to the booster, the majority of primary-vaccination clones reappeared (96% CD4, approximately 90% CD8).

This clonotype showed up just a few times. Antigen: not known. V was clipped by 0 bases and J by 0 bases, with 11 bases between them. CDR1 is MNHEY, CDR2 SVGAGI, per germline. CDR3 length: 16 amino acids. Generation of TCR cDNA used 5'RACE template switching (which added a universal primer site and UMIs). Using its own MiXCR run on the 5' RACE reads, TCRdb lists one record per CDR3 protein. The sample comprises 500,000 to 700,000 distinct CDR3 sequences, about a fifth of which are singletons, and more than 13% rests with the top ten. This chain links TRBV6-5 with TRBJ1-2, with TRBD1 as a possible D gene (5 bases). The sequencing here drew on PBMCs, taken 15 days after the yellow fever booster vaccination. This receptor was taken from a man younger than 45 who received the YFV17D yellow fever vaccine. The CDR3: CASSYSRGDSNYGYTF. The CDR3 nucleotides read TGTGCCAGCAGTTACTCGAGGGGAGACTCTAACTATGGCTACACCTTC.